Listed below are T cell receptor beta chains from one sample, sequenced in a study of human T cells and chemical hapten exposure. Using its own MiXCR run on the RACE reads, TCRdb lists one record per CDR3 protein. The repertoire holds 90,000 to 140,000 distinct CDR3 sequences, with less than 35% as singletons. The material sequenced was whole blood, taken in connection with sensitization to the hapten diphenylcyclopropenone (DPC). The receptors stem from a man in his forties with alopecia areata. Some clones in this sample may be carry-over from other donors' samples. The CDR3 runs from the conserved cysteine through the conserved F or W.

v_gene: TRBV29-1; j_gene: TRBJ2-5; CDR3aa: CSVALAVQETQYF
v_gene: TRBV18; j_gene: TRBJ2-1; CDR3aa: CASSPPYKVALSYNEQFF
v_gene: TRBV6-2/TRBV6-3; j_gene: TRBJ2-1; CDR3aa: CASNTPRGTSGRNEQFF
v_gene: TRBV11-1; j_gene: TRBJ2-7; CDR3aa: CASSLEFTYEQYF
v_gene: TRBV12-3/TRBV12-4; j_gene: TRBJ1-2; CDR3aa: CASSMGSREGYTF
v_gene: TRBV24-1; j_gene: TRBJ2-1; CDR3aa: CATSDADVSSYNEQFF
v_gene: TRBV20-1; j_gene: TRBJ2-1; CDR3aa: CSARRDRGHEQFF
v_gene: TRBV5-6; j_gene: TRBJ2-2; CDR3aa: CASSLGTGRMVGELFF
v_gene: TRBV12-3/TRBV12-4; j_gene: TRBJ1-1; CDR3aa: CASSPSGGESTEAFF
v_gene: TRBV28; j_gene: TRBJ2-2; CDR3aa: CASSSPGLAAPSNTGELFF
v_gene: TRBV2; j_gene: TRBJ1-1; CDR3aa: CASSQTEGFTEAFF
v_gene: TRBV28; j_gene: TRBJ2-1; CDR3aa: CASSSPGTSRNEQFF
v_gene: TRBV12-3/TRBV12-4; j_gene: TRBJ2-3; CDR3aa: CASSPTLTDTQYF
v_gene: TRBV29-1; j_gene: TRBJ2-6; CDR3aa: CSVRAGGTGANVLTF
v_gene: TRBV7-2; j_gene: TRBJ2-2; CDR3aa: CASRLSGELFF
v_gene: TRBV6-1; j_gene: TRBJ2-3; CDR3aa: CASLGLAGDTQYF
v_gene: TRBV12-3/TRBV12-4; j_gene: TRBJ2-4; CDR3aa: CASSLTGDIQYF
v_gene: TRBV20-1; j_gene: TRBJ1-2; CDR3aa: CSAAQTGALGDTF
v_gene: TRBV20-1; j_gene: TRBJ2-3; CDR3aa: CSARDRGLYTDTQYF
v_gene: TRBV20-1; j_gene: TRBJ2-5; CDR3aa: CSAHLGGVETQYF
v_gene: TRBV20-1; j_gene: TRBJ2-1; CDR3aa: CSPLGDSSSYNEQFF
v_gene: TRBV4-3; j_gene: TRBJ1-2; CDR3aa: CASSQPGQINYGYTF
v_gene: TRBV9; j_gene: TRBJ1-3; CDR3aa: CASSARRGSGNTIYF
v_gene: TRBV14; j_gene: TRBJ1-3; CDR3aa: CASSQDGGNTIYF
v_gene: TRBV2; j_gene: TRBJ2-1; CDR3aa: CATQSGRSNEQFF
v_gene: TRBV20-1; j_gene: TRBJ2-3; CDR3aa: CSSTLMGTDTQYF
v_gene: TRBV5-6; j_gene: TRBJ1-1; CDR3aa: CASSFAGFDTEAFF
v_gene: TRBV7-9; j_gene: TRBJ2-3; CDR3aa: CASSLSQVTDTQYF
v_gene: TRBV20-1; j_gene: TRBJ2-7; CDR3aa: CSARGTTSGHEQYF
v_gene: TRBV15; j_gene: TRBJ2-3; CDR3aa: CATSTDGTDTQYF
v_gene: TRBV27; j_gene: TRBJ1-5; CDR3aa: CASSWEYNQPQHF
v_gene: TRBV4-1; j_gene: TRBJ2-3; CDR3aa: CASSQVGRERGNTDTQYF
v_gene: TRBV5-1; j_gene: TRBJ2-5; CDR3aa: CASSLATGLAGQETQYF
v_gene: TRBV20-1; j_gene: TRBJ1-2; CDR3aa: CSAPSGTGGFYGYTF
v_gene: TRBV29-1; j_gene: TRBJ2-1; CDR3aa: CSVEGQGAGEQFF
v_gene: TRBV6-5; j_gene: TRBJ2-3; CDR3aa: CASSYSVAGPRADTQYF
v_gene: TRBV7-7; j_gene: TRBJ2-1; CDR3aa: CASSPTSGRAGEQFF
v_gene: TRBV7-2; j_gene: TRBJ2-7; CDR3aa: CASSTDSQTYEQYF
v_gene: TRBV18; j_gene: TRBJ1-5; CDR3aa: CASSPGRDSNQPQHF
v_gene: TRBV7-3; j_gene: TRBJ1-2; CDR3aa: CASSPRGSAYGYTF
v_gene: TRBV15; j_gene: TRBJ1-4; CDR3aa: CATSRDSTATNEKLFF
v_gene: TRBV12-3/TRBV12-4; j_gene: TRBJ2-2; CDR3aa: CASSLPGQGIGELFF
v_gene: TRBV5-4; j_gene: TRBJ2-3; CDR3aa: CASSSPGTAGDTQYF
v_gene: TRBV19; j_gene: TRBJ2-5; CDR3aa: CASSRSGAGGETQYF
v_gene: TRBV24-1; j_gene: TRBJ2-2; CDR3aa: CATGEIDQGTTGELFF
v_gene: TRBV10-3; j_gene: TRBJ2-7; CDR3aa: CAISESRSEQYF
v_gene: TRBV5-6; j_gene: TRBJ2-3; CDR3aa: CASSSGTLTDTQYF